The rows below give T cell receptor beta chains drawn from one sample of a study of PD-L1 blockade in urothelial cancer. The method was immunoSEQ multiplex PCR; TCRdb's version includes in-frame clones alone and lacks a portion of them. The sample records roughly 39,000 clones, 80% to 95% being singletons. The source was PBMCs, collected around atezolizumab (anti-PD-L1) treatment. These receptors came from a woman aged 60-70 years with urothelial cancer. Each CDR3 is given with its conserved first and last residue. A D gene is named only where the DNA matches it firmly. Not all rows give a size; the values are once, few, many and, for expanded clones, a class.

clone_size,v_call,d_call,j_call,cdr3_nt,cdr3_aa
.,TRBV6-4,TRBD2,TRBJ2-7,TGTGCCAGCAGTGCCACGGGACTAGCGGGCTACGAGCAGTACTTC,CASSATGLAGYEQYF
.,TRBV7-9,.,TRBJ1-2,TGTGCCTGGGGCACCTATGGCTACACCTTC,CAWGTYGYTF
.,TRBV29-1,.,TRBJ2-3,TGCAGCGTGGCTGGACAGATTAGCACAGATACGCAGTATTTT,CSVAGQISTDTQYF
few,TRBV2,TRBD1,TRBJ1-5,TGTGCCAGCAGTGAACAGGGGGGCCAGGGGGGACAGCCCCAGCATTTT,CASSEQGGQGGQPQHF
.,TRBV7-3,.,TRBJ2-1,TGTGCCAGCAGCCCCACGGGGTACAATGAGCAGTTCTTC,CASSPTGYNEQFF
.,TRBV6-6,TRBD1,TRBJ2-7,TGTGCCAGCAGGGGGACAGGGGGTCTGAACGAGCAGTACTTC,CASRGTGGLNEQYF
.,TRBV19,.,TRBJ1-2,TGTGCCAGTAGTATATTAGGAACAGACTATGGCTACACCTTC,CASSILGTDYGYTF
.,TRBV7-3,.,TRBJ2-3,TGTGCCAGCAGCTTAACCAACACAGATACGCAGTATTTT,CASSLTNTDTQYF
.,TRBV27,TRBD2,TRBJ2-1,TGTGCCAGCAGTTCCGCTGGACTAGCGGGAGGGAGCTCCTACAATGAGCAGTTCTTC,CASSSAGLAGGSSYNEQFF
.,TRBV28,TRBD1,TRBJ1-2,TGTGCCAGCAGTTTAGAAGGGACAGGGTATGGCTACACCTTC,CASSLEGTGYGYTF
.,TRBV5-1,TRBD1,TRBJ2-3,TGCGCCAGCAGTCCCGGGACAGGGAGCACAGATACGCAGTATTTT,CASSPGTGSTDTQYF
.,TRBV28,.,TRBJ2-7,TGTGCCAGCAGTTTAGAGTATTACGAGCAGTACTTC,CASSLEYYEQYF
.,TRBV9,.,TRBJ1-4,TGTGCCAGCAGCGTAAAAGGGGGTGGTGAAAAACTGTTTTTT,CASSVKGGGEKLFF
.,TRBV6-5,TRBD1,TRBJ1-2,TGTGCCAGCAGTTACTCCAGGGGGGTCTACTATGGCTACACCTTC,CASSYSRGVYYGYTF
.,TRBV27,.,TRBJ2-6,TGTGCCAGCACTGCGGCAGGGCGATCTGGGGCCAACGTCCTGACTTTC,CASTAAGRSGANVLTF
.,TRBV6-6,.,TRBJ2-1,TGTGCCAGCAGTTACTCCAGCAATGAGCAGTTCTTC,CASSYSSNEQFF
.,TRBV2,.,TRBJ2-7,TGTGCCAGCAGTGAAGCAGCAGGATACGAGCAGTACTTC,CASSEAAGYEQYF
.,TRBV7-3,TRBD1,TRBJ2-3,TGTGCCAGCAGCCCCTCCCGGGACAGGGTGGCAGATACGCAGTATTTT,CASSPSRDRVADTQYF
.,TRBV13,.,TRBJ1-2,TGTGCCAGCAGCATGGGCAGGGAAAGGGGCTACACCTTC,CASSMGRERGYTF
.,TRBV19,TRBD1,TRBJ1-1,TGTGCCAGTAGCCGGGGGGACAGGGGGAACACTGAAGCTTTCTTT,CASSRGDRGNTEAFF
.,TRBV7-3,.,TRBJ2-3,TGTGCCAGCAGCCCGGGTATCACAGATACGCAGTATTTT,CASSPGITDTQYF
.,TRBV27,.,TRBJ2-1,TGTGCCAGCAGACCCATATCCCCTAGCGACATAGCGTTGTACAATGAGCAGTTCTTC,CASRPISPSDIALYNEQFF
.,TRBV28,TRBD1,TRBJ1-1,TGTGCCAGCAGTCTCGACAGGGAGGCGTCCCCCGCTGAAGCTTTCTTT,CASSLDREASPAEAFF
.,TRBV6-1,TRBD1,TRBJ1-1,TGTGCCAGCAGTGTCACCGGGACAGGGGCCCGGACTTTCTTT,CASSVTGTGARTFF
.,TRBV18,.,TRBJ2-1,TGTGCCAGCTCACCATTAGGAGGGGATGAGCAGTTCTTC,CASSPLGGDEQFF
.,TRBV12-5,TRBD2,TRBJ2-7,TGTGCTAGTGGTTTGATAACCGGGACTAGCGGCTACGAGCAGTACTTC,CASGLITGTSGYEQYF
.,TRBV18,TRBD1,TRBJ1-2,TGTGCCAGCTCAAGGTCCGGGACAGAGGGCTACACCTTC,CASSRSGTEGYTF
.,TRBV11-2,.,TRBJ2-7,TGTGCCAGCAGCCTTAATTCCTACGAGCAGTACTTC,CASSLNSYEQYF
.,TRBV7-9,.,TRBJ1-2,TGTGCCAGCAGCTTAGGATTCATGGAGGGAGTCGTAAGTGGCTACACCTTC,CASSLGFMEGVVSGYTF
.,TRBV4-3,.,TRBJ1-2,TGCGCCAGCAGCCAAGGGAGGGACGGTAACTATGGCTACACCTTC,CASSQGRDGNYGYTF
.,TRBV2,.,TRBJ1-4,TGTGCCAGCACCCCCCTGGGGAGACGGGGTGAAAAACTGTTTTTT,CASTPLGRRGEKLFF
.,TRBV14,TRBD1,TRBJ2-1,TGTGCCAGCAGCCAAGAAGATGGGCGGTACAGGGGGCTGCCCTACAATGAGCAGTTCTTC,CASSQEDGRYRGLPYNEQFF
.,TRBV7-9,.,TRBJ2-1,TGTGCCAGCAGCTTACTTACGGGTACTTCCTACAATGAGCAGTTCTTC,CASSLLTGTSYNEQFF
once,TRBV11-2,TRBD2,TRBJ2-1,TGTGCCAGCAGCTTAGAAAGCGGGAGGGCCGTCTTCTACAATGAGCAGTTCTTC,CASSLESGRAVFYNEQFF
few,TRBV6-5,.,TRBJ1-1,TGTGCCAGCAGCTACCGAATCACAGGGCGCACTGAAGCTTTCTTT,CASSYRITGRTEAFF
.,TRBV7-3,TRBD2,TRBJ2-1,TGTGCCAGCAGCTTAAACGGTAGGATGGGACTAGCGTCCCATGAGCAGTTCTTC,CASSLNGRMGLASHEQFF
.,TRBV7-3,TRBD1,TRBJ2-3,TGTGCCAGCAGCTCCGGACAGGGACGCACAGATACGCAGTATTTT,CASSSGQGRTDTQYF
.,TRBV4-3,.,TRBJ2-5,TGCGCCAGCAGCCAAGCGATTCAAGGAACTACGGAGACCCAGTACTTC,CASSQAIQGTTETQYF
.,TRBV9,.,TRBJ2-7,TGTGCCAGCAGCGTACCAGGGGTCGGGGCCGAGCAGTACTTC,CASSVPGVGAEQYF
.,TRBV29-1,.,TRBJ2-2,TGCAGCGTTGAAACCGGGGAGACGAACACCGGGGAGCTGTTTTTT,CSVETGETNTGELFF
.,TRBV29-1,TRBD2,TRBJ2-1,TGCAGCGTGTTACTAGCGAACTACAATGAGCAGTTCTTC,CSVLLANYNEQFF
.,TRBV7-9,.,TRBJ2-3,TGTGCCAGCAGCCCCCTGGCCTGGGGGCGGTATTTT,CASSPLAWGRYF
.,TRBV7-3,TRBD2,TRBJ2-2,TGTGCCAGCAGCGTACTAGCGGGTTCCCCCGGGGAGCTGTTTTTT,CASSVLAGSPGELFF
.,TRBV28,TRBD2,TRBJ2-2,TGTGCCAGCAGTTTAAGGCGCCTAGCGGGAGTTTCGGACACCGGGGAGCTGTTTTTT,CASSLRRLAGVSDTGELFF
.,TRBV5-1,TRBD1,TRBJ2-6,TGCGCCAGCAGCTGGGGACAGGGTTCTATTGGGGCCAACGTCCTGACTTTC,CASSWGQGSIGANVLTF
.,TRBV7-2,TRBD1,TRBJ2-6,TGTGCCAGCAGCCCCGGACAGGGGAGGTCTGGGGCCAACGTCCTGACTTTC,CASSPGQGRSGANVLTF
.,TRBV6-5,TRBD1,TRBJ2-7,TGTGCCAGCAGGCCCCGGGACAGGGAATACGAGCAGTACTTC,CASRPRDREYEQYF
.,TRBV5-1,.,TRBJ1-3,TGCGCCAGCAGCTTGGACCTACGCTCTGGAAACACCATATATTTT,CASSLDLRSGNTIYF